Listed here are 2 T cell receptor beta chains from one sample, sequenced in a study of OX40 agonist ivuxolimab in advanced cancers. Library creation used the immunoSEQ multiplex PCR assay. In its TCRdb copy, this immuneACCESS table keeps in-frame sequences only and misses some clones. Where compared with another copy, unresolved V genes explain less than half of these, and the others have no known cause. The sample includes some 97,000 clones, with 90% observed a single time. Jointly, the top ten make up around 0.15% of the sample. The input for sequencing was CD4+ or CD8+ T cells sorted from blood, taken in a trial of the OX40 agonist ivuxolimab. The receptors derive from an adult with an advanced solid tumor such as melanoma, head and neck, liver or kidney cancer.

This chain connects TRBV5-1 to TRBJ2-1, with TRBD2 identical over 9 bases. The CDR3 contains 15 residues. V was pared by 1 base and J by 7 bases, with 6 bases of the junction left unmatched. From germline, CDR1 is SGHRS and CDR2 YFSETQ. The CDR3 nucleotides are TGCGCCAGCAGCTTGTTCGCTAGCGGGATAAATGAGCAGTTCTTC. Translating it yields CASSLFASGINEQFF.

The chain links TRBV25-1 to TRBJ2-7; D possibly corresponds to TRBD1 (5 bases). In germline, CDR1 is MGHDK, CDR2 SYGVNS. V lost 3 bases to trimming and J lost 0 bases, with 9 bases between them. This CDR3 region has 14 residues. CDR3 nucleotide sequence: TGTGCCAGCAGTGACCCAGGGTACTCCTACGAGCAGTACTTC. Its translation: CASSDPGYSYEQYF.